A single sample is the source of the 23 T cell receptor beta chains below, sequenced in a study of blood T cell repertoires in COVID-19. Only in-frame clones appear in the TCRdb table, and some are missing; sequencing was by immunoSEQ multiplex PCR. The table has over 150,000 clones, approximately 80% seen once; the top ten hold roughly 2.9%. The source material was peripheral blood. Source of these receptors: a woman aged 55-69 years with acute or convalescent COVID-19.

J is TRBJ2-5 and V is TRBV6-6; 8 positions match TRBD1. CDR3 length: 15 residues. V gave up 0 bases and J gave up 5 bases; unmatched junction bases: 5. The germline gives CDR1 MNHNY, CDR2 SVGAGI (reference sequence). In DNA, the CDR3 is TGTGCCAGCAGTTACTCGGCAGGGGGCATCGAGACCCAGTACTTC. The encoded protein is CASSYSAGGIETQYF.

The J gene is TRBJ1-1, the V gene TRBV28; no definite D call. This CDR3 contains 14 residues. The germline V and J ends were trimmed by 2 bases and 5 bases, with 12 bases remaining between them. The V gene's germline CDR1 is MDHEN and CDR2 SYDVKM. CDR3 in amino acids: CASSLTGRVTEAFF. The CDR3 DNA is TGTGCCAGCAGTTTAACGGGGAGGGTGACTGAAGCTTTCTTT.

With regard to this clone: Different DNA sequences within this sample yield the same CDR3. V and J are TRBV2 and TRBJ1-5, with TRBD1 identical over 11 bases. The germline CDR1 and CDR2 sequences are SNHLY and FYNNEI. The CDR3 is 14 amino acids. Trimming removed 4 bases from V and 5 bases from J; junction bases left unmatched: 1. CDR3 DNA: TGTGCCAGCAGTGGGACAGGGGGCGATCAGCCCCAGCATTTT. This sequence encodes CASSGTGGDQPQHF.

V is TRBV5-1 and J is TRBJ1-1, with 8 nucleotides matching TRBD1. The CDR3 has 15 amino acids. Looked up from germline, CDR1 is SGHRS and CDR2 is YFSETQ. The J segment lost 1 base and the V segment lost 4 bases, leaving 6 bases of the junction unmatched. The CDR3 DNA follows: TGCGCCAGCAGCCTTAGGACAGGGCAGAACACTGAAGCTTTCTTT. Its protein is CASSLRTGQNTEAFF. The variable domain in full, with the rest retrieved from reference TRBV5-1 and TRBJ1-1, is KAGVTQTPRYLIKTRGQQVTLSCSPISGHRSVSWYQQTPGQGLQFLFEYFSETQRNKGNFPGRFSGRQFSNSRSEMNVSTLELGDSALYLCASSLRTGQNTEAFFGQGTRLTVV.

This chain uses TRBV4-1 with TRBJ1-2; D gene unclear. CDR1 is MGHRA and CDR2 is YSYEKL in the germline V gene. The length of the CDR3 is 15 residues. V was cut by 0 bases and J by 2 bases, with 10 bases left in between. CDR3 amino acids: CASSQEATVNYGYTF. The CDR3 DNA follows: TGCGCCAGCAGCCAAGAGGCAACCGTAAACTATGGCTACACCTTC.

The chain joins TRBV7-2 to TRBJ1-1; D may be TRBD1 (6 bases). CDR3 length: 15 residues. Trimming took off 2 bases at V and 1 base at J, with 11 bases between the two ends. Germline V gives CDR1 SGHTA, CDR2 FQGNSA. For the CDR3, the DNA is TGTGCCAGCAGCTTATCGGCGACAGGGAACACTGAAGCTTTCTTT. Residues: CASSLSATGNTEAFF. The variable domain in full, with the rest retrieved from reference TRBV7-2 and TRBJ1-1, is GAGVSQSPSNKVTEKGKDVELRCDPISGHTALYWYRQSLGQGLEFLIYFQGNSAPDKSGLPSDRFSAERTGGSVSTLTIQRTQQEDSAVYLCASSLSATGNTEAFFGQGTRLTVV.

This chain connects TRBV6-6 to TRBJ1-5, with 7 bases that match TRBD1. Germline V lookup: CDR1 MNHNY, CDR2 SVGAGI (reference sequence). This CDR3 has 14 amino acids. V trimming: 5 bases; J trimming: 3 bases; junction bases outside the gene matches: 4. CDR3 coding DNA: TGTGCCAGCAGTAGACAGGGCGACAATCAGCCCCAGCATTTT. Its protein is CASSRQGDNQPQHF.

The chain links TRBV6-5 to TRBJ2-7, with D hard to call. Per germline, CDR1 MNHEY and CDR2 SVGAGI. There are 14 residues in the CDR3. The V and J ends lost 6 bases and 1 base respectively, with 13 bases between them. The CDR3 DNA reads as TGTGCCAGCAGCCCGGTTCGTTGGTCCTACGAGCAGTACTTC. Translated: CASSPVRWSYEQYF.

The rearrangement links TRBV9 to TRBJ2-3; 10 nucleotides match TRBD2. The germline CDR1 and CDR2 sequences are SGDLS and YYNGEE. CDR3 length: 13 residues. Trimming took 7 bases from V and 11 from J; bases not matched to a gene: 10. CDR3 nucleotide sequence: TGTGCCAGCGGCAGCGGGGGGGGGTTTTTGCAGTATTTT. As protein: CASGSGGGFLQYF.

This chain connects TRBV5-1 to TRBJ1-2; 7 bases are a match to TRBD1. Trimming at V came to 3 bases and at J to 8 bases, leaving 7 bases not matched to a gene. This CDR3 contains 13 residues. Germline lookup yields CDR1 SGHRS and CDR2 YFSETQ. CDR3 residues: CASSWTGPAGYTF. The DNA for the CDR3 is TGCGCCAGCAGCTGGACAGGACCCGCGGGCTACACCTTC.

This chain uses TRBV7-2 with TRBJ2-3; 8 bases are shared with TRBD2. The germline V gene has CDR1 SGHTA and CDR2 FQGNSA. The V and J ends lost 4 bases and 2 bases, in that order; junction bases with no gene match: 14. The CDR3 has 18 residues. CDR3 bases: TGTGCCAGCAGCTCCCGGGGGGGCCCTCGCCGAAACACAGATACGCAGTATTTT. Translation gives CASSSRGGPRRNTDTQYF. Based on the CDR3 plus reference TRBV7-2 and TRBJ2-3, the full variable domain is GAGVSQSPSNKVTEKGKDVELRCDPISGHTALYWYRQSLGQGLEFLIYFQGNSAPDKSGLPSDRFSAERTGGSVSTLTIQRTQQEDSAVYLCASSSRGGPRRNTDTQYFGPGTRLTVL.

The V call is TRBV11-2, the J call TRBJ1-3; D is unresolved. V lost 0 bases and J 3 bases, leaving 15 bases between the germline ends. The V gene's germline CDR1 is SGHAT and CDR2 FQNNGV. This CDR3 comprises 17 residues. In nucleotides, the CDR3 is TGTGCCAGCAGCTTAGAAGGAGGTCCTTTTTATGGAAACACCATATATTTT. Translating gives CASSLEGGPFYGNTIYF.

The V and J genes are TRBV13 and TRBJ2-7, with D possibly being TRBD1 (5 bases). The V end was cut by 0 bases, the J end by 5 bases, with 8 bases between. The CDR3 is 13 residues long. From germline, CDR1 is PRHDT and CDR2 FYEKMQ (reference sequence). The CDR3 protein is CASSLGRGNEQYF. The CDR3 DNA reads as TGTGCCAGCAGCTTAGGAAGGGGCAACGAGCAGTACTTC.

The chain uses TRBV19 and TRBJ1-2; 8 bases match TRBD1. Germline assignment: CDR1 LNHDA and CDR2 SQIVND (reference sequence). V lost 6 bases and J lost 2; bases outside the gene matches: 5. The CDR3 consists of 14 residues. CDR3 loop: CASRSTGDNYGYTF. The DNA of the CDR3 is TGTGCCAGTAGATCGACAGGGGACAACTATGGCTACACCTTC.

This chain joins TRBV6-4 and TRBJ1-2; tentative D call: TRBD1 (6 bases). Trimming removed 4 bases at V and 4 bases at J, with 13 bases between. The CDR3 is 14 residues long. Germline values: CDR1 MRHNA, CDR2 SNTAGT. CDR3 loop: CASSATGTAYGYTF. The CDR3 nucleotides read TGTGCCAGCAGTGCTACAGGGACCGCCTATGGCTACACCTTC.

On this clone: At one boundary the junction diverges from the germline segment, which might be a read error. This chain connects TRBV5-1 to TRBJ1-1, with D perhaps matching TRBD1 (5 bases). Germline-derived CDR1 and CDR2 are SGHRS and YFSETQ. The CDR3 runs to 16 residues. The CDR3 here is CASRLGHRDLNTEAFF. DNA for the CDR3: TGCGCCAGCCGCTTGGGGCACCGGGACTTGAACACTGAAGCTTTCTTT.

The table lists this clone with a count of one. The CDR3 nucleotides read TGTGCCAGCTCATCCTGGAGGGGACAGGCACAAGAGACCCAGTACTTC. This translates into CASSSWRGQAQETQYF. The chain carries TRBV18 and TRBJ2-5; 8 bases match TRBD1. The trim removed 5 bases at V and 2 bases at J, leaving 10 bases unmatched. Germline assignment: CDR1 KGHSH and CDR2 LQKENI. The CDR3 sequence is 16 residues long.

V usage is TRBV11-2 and J usage is TRBJ2-3; D might be TRBD1 (6 bases). Germline values: CDR1 SGHAT, CDR2 FQNNGV. This CDR3 has 14 residues. The V gene lost 3 bases and the J gene lost 2 bases, with 9 bases spanning the gap. As DNA, the CDR3 is TGTGCCAGCAGCTTTAACAGGGCCACAGATACGCAGTATTTT. This codes for CASSFNRATDTQYF.

The chain recombines TRBV6-1 with TRBJ1-1, with 12 positions matching TRBD1. The CDR3 is 15 residues long. Trimming cost V 5 bases and J 5 bases; bases outside gene matches: 6. The germline CDR1 and CDR2 sequences are MNHNS and SASEGT. The CDR3 sequence is CASSRGQGARTEAFF. In DNA form, the CDR3 reads TGTGCCAGCAGTCGGGGACAGGGGGCGCGGACTGAAGCTTTCTTT.

This chain links TRBV27 with TRBJ1-5; D is unclear. The CDR3 contains 11 residues. V lost 2 bases and J 14 bases, leaving 10 bases between the germline ends. CDR1 is MNHEY and CDR2 is SMNVEV in the germline V gene (reference sequence). In DNA form, the CDR3 reads TGTGCCAGCAGTTTACCTAGCGGCGAGCATTTT. This translates into CASSLPSGEHF.

This chain connects TRBV11-2 to TRBJ1-2; D is unresolved. CDR1 SGHAT and CDR2 FQNNGV come from the germline V gene. This CDR3 is 12 amino acids long. V was clipped by 5 bases and J by 4 bases, with 8 bases between them. CDR3 sequence: CASSLLRYGYTF. In DNA form, the CDR3 reads TGTGCCAGCAGCCTTCTCCGCTATGGCTACACCTTC. Complete variable domain (other parts from reference TRBV11-2 and TRBJ1-2): EAGVAQSPRYKIIEKRQSVAFWCNPISGHATLYWYQQILGQGPKLLIQFQNNGVVDDSQLPKDRFSAERLKGVDSTLKIQPAKLEDSAVYLCASSLLRYGYTFGSGTRLTVV.

The chain is built from TRBV6-5 and TRBJ1-2, with 8 bases identical to TRBD1. Germline-derived CDR1 and CDR2 are MNHEY and SVGAGI. V lost 4 bases to trimming and J lost 3 bases; unmatched junction nucleotides: 10. The CDR3 has 16 amino acids. The CDR3 sequence is CASSSHDRGAYYGYTF. In DNA form, the CDR3 reads TGTGCCAGCAGTTCCCATGACAGGGGAGCGTACTATGGCTACACCTTC.

The V and J genes are TRBV27 and TRBJ1-2, with TRBD1 identical over 7 bases. V was pared by 5 bases and J by 5 bases, with 8 bases of the junction left unmatched. This CDR3 is 14 amino acids long. The germline CDR1 and CDR2 sequences are MNHEY and SMNVEV (reference sequence). This CDR3 is CASSPGTVLYGYTF. The DNA for the CDR3 is TGTGCCAGCAGTCCCGGGACAGTGCTTTATGGCTACACCTTC.